Reported below is one TCR beta chain. Its target is unknown. The sample originates from a study of T cell repertoires and HLA-DP antigens. Study-level findings and limits: Against one allele, clones undetected before culture averaged approximately 39%; against the other, 50% to 65%.

The method was immunoSEQ multiplex PCR; TCRdb's version includes in-frame clones alone and lacks a portion of them. The table lists about 120,000 clones, 85% to 95% of them singletons. Trimming removed 1 base from V and 11 bases from J, with 17 bases in between. Germline V gene data show CDR1 as SQVTM and CDR2 as ANQGSEA. CDR3 length: 13 residues. The chain couples TRBV29-1 to TRBJ1-1; the D gene is possibly TRBD1 (5 bases). This receptor was identified in a woman between 18 and 30 years old in good health and CMV-seronegative. The sequenced sample consisted of CD4+ T cells from PBMCs. DNA for the CDR3: TGCAGCGTTGAAGGTCTCTTAGGGGAATTGGCTTTCTTT. This codes for CSVEGLLGELAFF.